This TCR beta chain is from a study of blood T cell repertoires in COVID-19. Study background: The United States, Italy and Spain supplied acute and convalescent COVID-19 samples. PBMCs, B-cell-depleted T cells, or T cells provided the cDNA or gDNA that made up the material.

V was clipped by 4 bases and J by 0 bases; unmatched bases: 1. The CDR3 contains 15 residues. Germline CDR1 is MNHNY and CDR2 is SVGAGI (reference sequence). Authors' analysis steps: Using reference gene primer amplification, nucleated cell counts were estimated. Generated by immunoSEQ multiplex PCR, the TCRdb table keeps only in-frame clones and is missing some. The V and J calls and the clone size are those of that table, but D and trimming were determined from the DNA. The sample yields about 160,000 clones, 70% to 85% seen once. This rearrangement joins TRBV6-6 to TRBJ2-1; 9 nucleotides agree with TRBD2. The specimen sequenced was peripheral blood. This sequence originates from a woman of 80 years or more with acute or convalescent COVID-19. The CDR3: CASSSAGGSYNEQFF. The DNA for the CDR3 is TGTGCCAGCAGTTCAGCGGGAGGCTCCTACAATGAGCAGTTCTTC.